This T cell receptor beta chain was documented in a study of blood T cell repertoires in COVID-19. Study details: Sources were T cells, B-cell-depleted T cells, or PBMCs; the material itself was cDNA or gDNA.

In the authors' workflow: Amplification of reference gene primers was used by the study to estimate nucleated cell counts. TCRdb's copy holds only in-frame clones and misses some; the assay was immunoSEQ multiplex PCR. That table supplies the V and J calls and clone size; D and trimming were determined from the DNA. The table lists roughly 200,000 clones, 70% to 85% of them singletons, with around 5.2% in the top ten. Participants, about 18 to 90 years old, spanned 24 US areas. Participant-given clinical history determined each cohort assignment. The CDR3 contains 16 residues. CDR1 LGHNA and CDR2 YNFKEQ come from the germline V gene. The V segment lost 1 base and the J segment 4 bases; nucleotides outside the gene matches: 7.

This receptor was taken from a woman aged 55-69 years with acute COVID-19. V usage is TRBV4-2 and J usage is TRBJ2-1, with 7 positions matching TRBD2. What was sequenced was PBMCs or T cells enriched from blood (not recorded which). The CDR3: CASSQVQREVYNEQFF. CDR3 in DNA: TGTGCCAGCAGCCAAGTACAGCGGGAAGTTTACAATGAGCAGTTCTTC.